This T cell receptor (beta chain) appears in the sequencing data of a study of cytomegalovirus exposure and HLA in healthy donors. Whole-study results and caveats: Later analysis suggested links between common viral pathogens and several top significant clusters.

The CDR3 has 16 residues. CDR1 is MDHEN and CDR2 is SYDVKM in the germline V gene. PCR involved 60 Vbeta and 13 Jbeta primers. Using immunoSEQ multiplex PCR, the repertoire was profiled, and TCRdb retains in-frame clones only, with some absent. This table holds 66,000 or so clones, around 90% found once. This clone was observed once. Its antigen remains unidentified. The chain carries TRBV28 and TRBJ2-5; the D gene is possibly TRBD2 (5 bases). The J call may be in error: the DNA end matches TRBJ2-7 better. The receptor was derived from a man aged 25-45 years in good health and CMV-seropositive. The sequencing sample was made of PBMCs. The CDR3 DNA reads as TGTGCCAGCAGTCCCGTAGTGTGGCGGGCCTCCTACGAGCAGTACTTC. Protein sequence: CASSPVVWRASYEQYF.